This TCR beta chain was obtained from a study of vaccination and CD4 T cells after COVID-19. About this clonotype: Its specificity is not known.

Whole-study findings and limits: Spike mono-reactivity applied to 304 of 307 vaccine-specific clones detected in convalescent patients.

An Oncomine TCR Beta short-read assay was used to sequence the DNA from cultured CD4+ T cells. Investigators obtained genomic DNA by extraction from cultured CD4+ T cells. TCRdb independently ran MiXCR on the PCR reads; one entry per CDR3 protein. The sample has around 7,900 distinct CDR3 sequences, 70% to 75% seen once. Regarding treatment: roughly 10-day PBMC culture with coronavirus spike peptide pools or control peptides (ViraFEST assay). The source is a human donor who had recovered from COVID-19. Sequencing input: CD4+ T cells from blood, cultured in vitro.

The CDR3 sequence is CSARDWTGLNSPLHF. For the CDR3, the DNA is TGCAGTGCTAGAGACTGGACAGGCCTAAATTCACCCCTCCACTTT. The chain employs TRBV20-1 and TRBJ1-6; 7 bases match TRBD1. This CDR3 region has 15 residues. CDR1 and CDR2 (germline): DFQATT, SNEGSKA (reference sequence). Losses at the gene ends were 0 bases for V and 7 bases for J; bases not matched to a gene: 6.